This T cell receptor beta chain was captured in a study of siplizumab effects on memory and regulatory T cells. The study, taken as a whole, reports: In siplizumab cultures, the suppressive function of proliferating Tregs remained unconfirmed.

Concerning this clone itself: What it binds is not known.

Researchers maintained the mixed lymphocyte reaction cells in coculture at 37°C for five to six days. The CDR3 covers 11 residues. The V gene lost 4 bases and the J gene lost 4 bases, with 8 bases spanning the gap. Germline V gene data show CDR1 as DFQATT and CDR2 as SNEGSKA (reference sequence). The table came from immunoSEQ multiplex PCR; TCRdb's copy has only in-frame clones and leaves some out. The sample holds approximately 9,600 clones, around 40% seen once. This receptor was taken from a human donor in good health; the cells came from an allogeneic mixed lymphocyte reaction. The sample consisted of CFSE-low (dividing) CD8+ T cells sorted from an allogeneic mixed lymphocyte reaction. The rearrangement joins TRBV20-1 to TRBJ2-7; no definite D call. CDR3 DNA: TGCAGTGCTATAGAAGGATACGAGCAGTACTTC. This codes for CSAIEGYEQYF.